This T cell receptor (beta chain) came from a study of blood T cell repertoires in COVID-19. Overall study: Spain, Italy and the United States supplied samples that represented acute and convalescent COVID-19. Sources were T cells, B-cell-depleted T cells, or PBMCs; the material itself was cDNA or gDNA.

Original data processing: From reference gene primer amplification, estimates of nucleated cell counts were derived. Sequencing used immunoSEQ multiplex PCR; TCRdb keeps in-frame clones, though not all of them. The V and J calls and clone size were taken over from that table, and D and trimming were inferred from the DNA. The sample lists 150,000 to 200,000 clones; around 84% were seen once. This clonotype was obtained from a woman aged 80 or over with acute or convalescent COVID-19. Sequenced material: peripheral blood.

This chain's CDR3 is CASSQRTSGSGEQYF. DNA of the CDR3: TGTGCCAGCAGCCAAAGGACTAGCGGGAGTGGCGAGCAGTACTTC. The J gene is TRBJ2-7, the V gene TRBV7-2, with 13 bases lining up with TRBD2. This CDR3 is 15 amino acids long. V lost 5 bases to trimming and J lost 6 bases; unmatched junction nucleotides: 7. The germline gives CDR1 SGHTA, CDR2 FQGNSA.